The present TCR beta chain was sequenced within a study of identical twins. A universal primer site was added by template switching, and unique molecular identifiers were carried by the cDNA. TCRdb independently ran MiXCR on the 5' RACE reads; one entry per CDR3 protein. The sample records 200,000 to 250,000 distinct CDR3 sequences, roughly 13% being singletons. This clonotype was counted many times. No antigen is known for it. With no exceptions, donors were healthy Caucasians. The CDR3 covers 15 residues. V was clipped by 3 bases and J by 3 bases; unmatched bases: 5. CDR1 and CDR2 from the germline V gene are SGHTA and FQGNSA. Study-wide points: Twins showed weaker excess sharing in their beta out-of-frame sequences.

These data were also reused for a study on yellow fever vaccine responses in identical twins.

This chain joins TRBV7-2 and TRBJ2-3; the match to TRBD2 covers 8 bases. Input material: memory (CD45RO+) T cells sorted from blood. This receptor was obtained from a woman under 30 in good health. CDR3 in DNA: TGTGCCAGCAGCTTTTTCGGGGGGGGGACAGATACGCAGTATTTT. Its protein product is CASSFFGGGTDTQYF. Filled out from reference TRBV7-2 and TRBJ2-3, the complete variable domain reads GAGVSQSPSNKVTEKGKDVELRCDPISGHTALYWYRQSLGQGLEFLIYFQGNSAPDKSGLPSDRFSAERTGGSVSTLTIQRTQQEDSAVYLCASSFFGGGTDTQYFGPGTRLTVL.